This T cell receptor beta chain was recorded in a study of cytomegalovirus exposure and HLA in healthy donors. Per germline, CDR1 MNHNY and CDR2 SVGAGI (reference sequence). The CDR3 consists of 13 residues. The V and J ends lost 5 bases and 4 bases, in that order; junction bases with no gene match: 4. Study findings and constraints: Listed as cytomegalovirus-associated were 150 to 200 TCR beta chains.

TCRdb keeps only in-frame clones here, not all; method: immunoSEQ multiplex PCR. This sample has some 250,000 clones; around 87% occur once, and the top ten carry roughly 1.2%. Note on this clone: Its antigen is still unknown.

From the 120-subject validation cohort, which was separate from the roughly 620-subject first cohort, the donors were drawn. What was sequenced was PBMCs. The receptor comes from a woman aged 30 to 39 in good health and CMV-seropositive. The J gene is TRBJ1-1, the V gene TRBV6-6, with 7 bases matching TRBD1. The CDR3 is CASSEGQRTEAFF. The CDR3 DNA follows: TGTGCCAGCAGTGAGGGACAGCGCACTGAAGCTTTCTTT.